This T cell receptor (beta chain) originates from a study of T-cell memory formation after mild COVID-19. Background on the study: Largely, the TCR clusters proved donor specific.

Germline CDR1 MNHEY, CDR2 SMNVEV (reference sequence). With 4 bases removed from V and 6 bases from J, the gap between germline ends came to 7 bases. The CDR3 spans 13 residues. Study observations and caveats: Within pre-infection memory, some responding clones were found, suggesting cross-reactive memory joined. Clones that contracted from day 15 to 85 were balanced CD4/CD8, while later expanders leaned CD4+. Mainly in CM and EM were contracting CD4+ clones; CD8+ were in EMRA.

TCRdb passed the 5' RACE reads through MiXCR, listing each CDR3 protein once. The table lists a few hundred thousand distinct CDR3 sequences, 15% to 20% of them singletons. As regards this clonotype: Antigen specificity is unknown.

The chain combines TRBV27 with TRBJ1-6; D remains ambiguous. This TCR derives from a man aged 18 to 35 who had mild COVID-19 (a few samples of this study predate the infection). Cell type and time point are not known. Sequenced: PBMCs or a T cell subset sorted from them (not recorded which). The CDR3 loop reads CASSWVGNSPLHF. CDR3 in DNA: TGTGCCAGCAGTTGGGTGGGTAATTCACCCCTCCACTTT.